This TCR beta chain was documented in a study of beta chain features in type 1 diabetes. Reverse transcribing all isolated RNA meant expressed TCRB transcripts were sequenced. Profiled with immunoSEQ multiplex PCR; TCRdb holds only in-frame clones, not every one. The sample has 250,000 to 300,000 clones; roughly 13% are singletons. A note on this clone: The antigen is not known.

General study results and limits: When Type 1 diabetes patients were examined, their TCRB CDR3s proved moderately but significantly shorter in all four CD4+ subsets.

This CDR3 contains 12 residues. Per germline, CDR1 GTSNPN and CDR2 SVGIG (reference sequence). With V trimmed by 1 base and J by 11 bases, 7 bases remained unmatched. What was sequenced was naive CD4+ T cells from blood. The chain employs TRBV30 and TRBJ1-1, with 7 bases lining up with TRBD1. The receptor was derived from a man aged 30 to 45 with type 1 diabetes. CDR3 coding DNA: TGTGCCTGGAGTGAGGGGCAGGGGGATGCTTTCTTT. It specifies CAWSEGQGDAFF.